What follows describes a single T cell receptor beta chain. This clone occurred once. This clone's antigen is unknown. No base quality information exists; no much larger clone differs at one position. The immunoSEQ Assay, a bias-controlled multiplex PCR, was used to amplify TCRbeta CDR3 regions from genomic DNA. The authors' analysis ran thus. The number of nucleated cells in each sample was estimated by amplification of reference gene primers within the assay. To quantify the absolute abundance of each unique TCRbeta CDR3 rearrangement, sequence reads were collapsed and filtered. For each sample, productive Simpson clonality was calculated as the square root of Simpson's diversity index across productive rearrangements. Held by TCRdb, this immuneACCESS table contains in-frame sequences only and omits some clones. Under half of the omission traces to an unresolved V gene where checked; the cause of the rest is unknown. V and J calls and clone size are given by that table; D and trimming were obtained from the DNA. The sample table records roughly 230,000 clones; about 86% of these occur just once. Together, the top ten hold approximately 4.7% of the sample.

This specimen belongs to a study of blood T cell repertoires in COVID-19 (dated by TCRdb to 2020 to 2022). Regarding the complete study: Samples from collaborators originated in the United States, Italy and Spain and spanned both the acute and convalescent phases of COVID-19. The material from the prospective study consisted of cDNA or gDNA derived from T cells, B-cell-depleted T cells, or PBMCs. The dataset comprised deeply sampled blood TCRbeta repertoires from subjects exposed to, actively infected with, or recovered from COVID-19. The repertoires were released in a freely available public database meant as a resource for research on the immune response to SARS-CoV-2. The samples were drawn from the first 160 participants of the ongoing ImmuneRACE study and from 950 to 1,500 subjects provided by 6 global collaborators. The sample metadata nearly always contained a de-identified subject ID, COVID-19 status, age in years and sex. HLA class I and class II types, where available, came from metadata supplied by the sample provider rather than from assay-based typing.

The study at large found these results: Clinical and demographic metadata were provided uncurated, with the amount varying by source and participant.

Each collaborating institution followed its own protocols to collect whole blood in K2EDTA tubes. For TCRbeta analysis, collaborator samples were shipped as frozen whole blood, as isolated PBMCs, or as DNA extracted from either sample type. Sequencing was carried out using peripheral blood. The sequence was collected from a man aged 45 to 65 with active or convalescent COVID-19.

The DNA sequence is TGTGCCAGCAGCTTAGTCTCCAGCGGGGGGGGTGGAGAGCAGTTCTTC. The translation is CASSLVSSGGGGEQFF. The chain was built from TRBV7-6 and TRBJ2-1, with 10 bases in between that match TRBD2. The germline V gene provides CDR1 SGHVS and CDR2 FNYEAQ. The CDR3 goes from the cysteine to the phenylalanine over 16 residues. The read is trimmed to its CDR3 DNA, 48 bases read in frame from base 1. Clipping removes 1 base from V and 10 bases from J, with 10 as the unmatched junction base count. Extended through the reference TRBV7-6 and TRBJ2-1 proteins, this CDR3 yields the full variable domain: GAGVSQSPRYKVTKRGQDVALRCDPISGHVSLYWYRQALGQGPEFLTYFNYEAQQDKSGLPNDRFSAERPEGSISTLTIQRTEQRDSAMYRCASSLVSSGGGGEQFFGPGTRLTVL.